The 18 T cell receptor beta chains listed next were all sequenced from one sample in a study of Graves' ophthalmopathy and Graves' hyperthyroidism. TCR beta CDR3 amplification used RNA transcripts. Second-round multiplex PCR came after a first-round RT-PCR that employed HTBI primers. TCRdb itself ran the multiplex PCR reads through MiXCR, one entry per CDR3 protein. Of roughly 480,000 distinct CDR3 sequences in the sample, about 15% were seen once. Sequencing was carried out using blood. These receptors all stem from a woman under 40 with Graves' ophthalmopathy.

There are many counts of this clonotype. The chain couples TRBV20-1 to TRBJ2-5, with TRBD2 matching 7 bases. This CDR3 region has 14 residues. Germline V gene data show CDR1 as DFQATT and CDR2 as SNEGSKA (reference sequence). Trimming cost V 6 bases and J 5 bases; bases outside gene matches: 12. CDR3 DNA sequence: TGCAGTGCCGAACGACTAGCTGGTTCGGAGACCCAGTACTTC. Translation: CSAERLAGSETQYF.

This clonotype showed up many times. The chain links TRBV12-3 or TRBV12-4 to TRBJ1-1; D not resolved. The CDR3 has 17 amino acids. Trimming removed 4 bases at V and 0 bases at J, with 18 bases between. CDR3 in DNA: TGTGCCAGCAGTTGGGTACGAGGGTGGGTTATGAACACTGAAGCTTTCTTT. Its translation: CASSWVRGWVMNTEAFF.

There are many counts of this clonotype. The chain links TRBV12-3 or TRBV12-4 to TRBJ1-1; D possibly corresponds to TRBD1 (5 bases). V was shortened by 7 bases and J by 0 bases, with 15 bases between the two germline ends. This CDR3 is built from 15 residues. The CDR3 protein is CASTLGGVMNTEAFF. The CDR3, as DNA: TGTGCCAGCACTTTGGGGGGGGTGATGAACACTGAAGCTTTCTTT.

This clonotype was found many times. The chain combines TRBV28 with TRBJ2-7; 8 bases match TRBD1. Germline CDR1 MDHEN, CDR2 SYDVKM. Trimming removed 5 bases from V and 0 bases from J; junction bases left unmatched: 6. CDR3 length: 15 residues. This CDR3 reads CASSEPGQASYEQYF. CDR3 coding DNA: TGTGCCAGCAGTGAACCGGGACAGGCCTCCTACGAGCAGTACTTC.

This clonotype was picked up many times. The rearrangement links TRBV5-1 to TRBJ1-1; weak D call: TRBD1 (5 bases). This CDR3 region has 15 residues. Germline lookup yields CDR1 SGHRS and CDR2 YFSETQ. Trimming took off 3 bases at V and 4 bases at J, with 16 bases between the two ends. The CDR3 region is CASSSRGRCSTEAFF. CDR3 DNA sequence: TGCGCCAGCAGCTCTCGGGGGAGGTGTAGCACTGAAGCTTTCTTT.

CDR3: CASSTQRNGEQYF. The DNA for the CDR3 is TGTGCCAGCAGTACTCAGAGGAATGGGGAGCAGTACTTC. This sequence joins TRBV7-3 and TRBJ2-7; D is unresolved. Germline assignment: CDR1 SGHTA and CDR2 FQGTGA. Trimming removed 6 bases at V and 7 bases at J, with 16 bases between. The CDR3 covers 13 residues. Full variable domain (missing parts from reference TRBV7-3 and TRBJ2-7): GAGVSQTPSNKVTEKGKYVELRCDPISGHTALYWYRQSLGQGPEFLIYFQGTGAADDSGLPNDRFFAVRPEGSVSTLKIQRTERGDSAVYLCASSTQRNGEQYFGPGTRLTVT.

In regard to this clonotype: A much bigger clone sits one base away, suggesting this may be a read error. The chain combines TRBV2 with TRBJ1-1; weak D call: TRBD1 (6 bases). This CDR3 has 15 residues. V lost 6 bases and J 0 bases, leaving 14 bases between the germline ends. CDR1 is SNHLY, CDR2 FYNNEI, per germline. CDR3 sequence: CASSEQGIMNTEAFF. CDR3 nucleotides: TGTGCCAGCAGCGAACAGGGTATCATGAACACTGAAGCTTTCTTT. Full variable domain (remainder filled in from reference TRBV2 and TRBJ1-1): EPEVTQTPSHQVTQMGQEVILRCVPISNHLYFYWYRQILGQKVEFLVSFYNNEISEKSEIFDDQFSVERPDGSNFTLKIRSTKLEDSAMYFCASSEQGIMNTEAFFGQGTRLTVV.

This clonotype was seen ten or more times. The rearrangement joins TRBV28 to TRBJ2-7; TRBD1 agrees at 7 bases. Trimming removed 5 bases from V and 0 bases from J; junction bases left unmatched: 7. The CDR3 length is 15 residues. Looked up from germline, CDR1 is MDHEN and CDR2 is SYDVKM. CDR3 DNA sequence: TGTGCCAGCAGTCCCCCGACAGGGACCTCCTACGAGCAGTACTTC. Its translation: CASSPPTGTSYEQYF.

This clonotype came up many times. The chain employs TRBV13 and TRBJ2-7; 11 nucleotides align to TRBD1. Germline CDR1 PRHDT, CDR2 FYEKMQ (reference sequence). The CDR3 spans 15 residues. J was trimmed by 7 bases and V by 7 bases; bases with no gene match: 12. The CDR3 loop is CASTNRDRGYREQYF. DNA for the CDR3: TGTGCCAGCACCAACCGGGACAGGGGGTATAGGGAGCAGTACTTC.

This clonotype came up many times. V is TRBV12-3 or TRBV12-4 and J is TRBJ2-6, with 12 nucleotides matching TRBD2. V trimming: 3 bases; J trimming: 0 bases; junction bases outside the gene matches: 6. CDR3 size: 19 residues. The CDR3 sequence: CASSFPPSGGASGANVLTF. Written as DNA, the CDR3 is TGTGCCAGCAGTTTCCCTCCTAGCGGGGGGGCCTCTGGGGCCAACGTCCTGACTTTC.

The chain is built from TRBV6-1 and TRBJ1-2; TRBD1 matches 7 bases. V was clipped by 3 bases and J by 6 bases; unmatched bases: 10. CDR3 length: 15 residues. The V gene's germline CDR1 is MNHNS and CDR2 SASEGT. CDR3 DNA: TGTGCCAGCAGTGACGAAGGGTACGACAGGGATGGCTACACCTTC. Protein sequence: CASSDEGYDRDGYTF.

This clonotype occurred many times. V usage is TRBV13 and J usage is TRBJ2-5; 10 nucleotides line up with TRBD2. J lost 5 bases, V lost 5 bases, and 11 bases had no gene match. The CDR3 has 16 amino acids. CDR1 and CDR2 (germline): PRHDT, FYEKMQ (reference sequence). The CDR3 sequence: CASSTTSGIGMETQYF. CDR3 nucleotide sequence: TGTGCCAGCAGCACTACTAGCGGGATAGGTATGGAGACCCAGTACTTC.

This clonotype has a count of ten or more. The chain has TRBV11-2 and TRBJ2-2, with 10 nucleotides matching TRBD2. With 5 bases clipped from V and 0 bases from J, the junction kept 3 bases outside the gene matches. CDR1 SGHAT and CDR2 FQNNGV come from the germline V gene. CDR3 length equals 16 residues. This CDR3 reads CASSPLAGANTGELFF. The DNA of the CDR3 is TGTGCCAGCAGCCCCCTAGCGGGAGCGAACACCGGGGAGCTGTTTTTT. The full variable domain, with the rest looked up from reference TRBV11-2 and TRBJ2-2, is EAGVAQSPRYKIIEKRQSVAFWCNPISGHATLYWYQQILGQGPKLLIQFQNNGVVDDSQLPKDRFSAERLKGVDSTLKIQPAKLEDSAVYLCASSPLAGANTGELFFGEGSRLTVL.

There are many counts of this clonotype. V is TRBV11-1 and J is TRBJ2-7; D may be TRBD1 (6 bases). Germline V gene sequence: CDR1 SGHAT, CDR2 FQDESV (reference sequence). The germline V and J ends were trimmed by 0 bases and 1 base, with 7 bases remaining between them. This CDR3 region has 14 residues. CDR3 protein: CASSLAGHSYEQYF. CDR3 coding DNA: TGTGCCAGCAGCTTAGCGGGACATTCCTACGAGCAGTACTTC. The entire variable domain, with the rest obtained from reference TRBV11-1 and TRBJ2-7, is as follows: EAEVAQSPRYKITEKSQAVAFWCDPISGHATLYWYRQILGQGPELLVQFQDESVVDDSQLPKDRFSAERLKGVDSTLKIQPAELGDSAMYLCASSLAGHSYEQYFGPGTRLTVT.

This clonotype was seen ten or more times. V is TRBV20-1 and J is TRBJ1-2; no reliable D call. The CDR3 is 13 residues long. Germline V gives CDR1 DFQATT, CDR2 SNEGSKA (reference sequence). V lost 0 bases, J lost 5 bases, and 10 bases lay in between. CDR3 sequence reads: CSARDLGEYGYTF. Written as DNA, the CDR3 is TGCAGTGCTAGAGATTTAGGAGAGTATGGCTACACCTTC.

This clonotype was recorded many times. The chain carries TRBV11-2 and TRBJ1-2; a possible D gene is TRBD1 (5 bases). V lost 3 bases and J 6 bases, leaving 20 bases between the germline ends. This CDR3 contains 16 residues. Looked up from germline, CDR1 is SGHAT and CDR2 is FQNNGV. The CDR3, as DNA: TGTGCCAGCAGCTTTATGAGAGGCGCAGGGATTCATGGCTACACCTTC. It is translated as CASSFMRGAGIHGYTF.

The CDR3 DNA reads TGTGCCAGCAGCTCCATCGGGGGGAACATTCAGTACTTC. The encoded protein is CASSSIGGNIQYF. V gene TRBV3-1 combines with J gene TRBJ2-4; 7 nucleotides align to TRBD2. Losses at the gene ends were 5 bases for V and 7 bases for J; bases not matched to a gene: 5. Germline V CDR1 and CDR2: LGHDT, YNNKEL (reference sequence). CDR3 length equals 13 residues. The entire variable domain, with the rest obtained from reference TRBV3-1 and TRBJ2-4, is as follows: DTAVSQTPKYLVTQMGNDKSIKCEQNLGHDTMYWYKQDSKKFLKIMFSYNNKELIINETVPNRFSPKSPDKAHLNLHINSLELGDSAVYFCASSSIGGNIQYFGAGTRLSVL.

This clonotype has a count of ten or more. A read error may be the cause here, since a much bigger clone is one base away. The chain is built from TRBV6-2 or TRBV6-3 and TRBJ2-5, with a possible D match to TRBD2 (6 bases). The CDR3 has 14 residues. Germline V gene sequence: CDR1 MNHEY, CDR2 SVGEGT. This CDR3 reads CASGYSRGRETQYF. Here the CDR3 DNA reads TGTGCCAGCGGTTACTCCCGGGGGAGAGAGACCCAGTACTTC.